The rows below give T cell receptor beta chains drawn from one sample of a study of T cells in Graves' hyperthyroidism and ophthalmopathy. One entry per CDR3 protein results from TCRdb running MiXCR on the multiplex PCR reads. The sample shows 300,000 to 450,000 distinct CDR3 sequences, about 16% of them seen only once. The specimen sequenced was blood. These receptors were collected from a woman younger than 45 with Graves' hyperthyroidism. CDR3s include the opening cysteine and the closing phenylalanine or tryptophan. The D gene is left open where the match is weak. Expanded clones get a size class; other rows say once, few or many, or leave the size out.

>TRBJ2-5|TRBV28|many|TRBD2
TGTGCCAGCAGAAGCGGGGCTACGGGAGGAGAGACCCAGTACTTC
CASRSGATGGETQYF
>TRBJ2-3|TRBV7-9|many|TRBD2
TGTGCCAGCAGCCCCCCCACCGGGACTAGCGGGAGAACAGATACGCAGTATTTT
CASSPPTGTSGRTDTQYF
>TRBJ2-7|TRBV4-1|.|.
TGCGCCAGCAGCCAAGATCGCGAGCAGTACTTC
CASSQDREQYF
>TRBJ2-7|TRBV27|.|TRBD1
TGTGCCAGCAGTTTAGTCCGGGGACAGGGGGCCTACGAGCAGTACTTC
CASSLVRGQGAYEQYF
>TRBJ1-3|TRBV28|many|.
TGTGCCAGCAGTTCCATACTAGCTGGAAACACCATATATTTT
CASSSILAGNTIYF
>TRBJ1-4|TRBV11-1|.|.
TGTGCCAGCAGCTTAAGGGGTTCGGGCGAAAAACTGTTTTTT
CASSLRGSGEKLFF
>TRBJ2-4|TRBV28|many|.
TGTGCCAGCAAACCCGAGGGGCTCGGCAAAAACATTCAGTACTTC
CASKPEGLGKNIQYF
>TRBJ2-1|TRBV6-2/TRBV6-3|.|.
TGTGCCAGCACTCCCTTCGGGACAATCGATGAGCAGTTCTTC
CASTPFGTIDEQFF
>TRBJ1-5|TRBV6-2/TRBV6-3|few|TRBD1
TGTGCCAGCAGACACACACCTCCCGGGACAGGGGGCGGTCAGCCCCAGCATTTT
CASRHTPPGTGGGQPQHF
>TRBJ1-2|TRBV5-1|.|TRBD1
TGCGCCAGCAGCTTGACAGGGGAATACGGCTACACCTTC
CASSLTGEYGYTF
>TRBJ2-3|TRBV13|many|TRBD2
TGTGCCAGCAGCTTAGGACTAGCGGGGGCTAGCACAGATACGCAGTATTTT
CASSLGLAGASTDTQYF
>TRBJ2-7|TRBV7-2|.|TRBD2
TGTGCCAGCAGCATAACAGCGGGACTGACTTACGAGCAGTACTTC
CASSITAGLTYEQYF
>TRBJ2-7|TRBV2|few|TRBD2
TGTGCCGTACCCGTCTCTCCTACTAGCGGGACTGAGCAGTACTTC
CAVPVSPTSGTEQYF
>TRBJ2-5|TRBV7-9|few|.
TGTGCCAGCAGCTTAGAACTCCTGGGAGAGACCCAGTACTTC
CASSLELLGETQYF
>TRBJ2-5|TRBV29-1|many|.
TGCAGCGTTGACCCAGGCCGCCAAGAGACCCAGTACTTC
CSVDPGRQETQYF
>TRBJ2-7|TRBV10-3|.|TRBD2
TGTGCCATCATAACCGGGACTAGCGGGAGCATTTGCGAGCAGTACTTC
CAIITGTSGSICEQYF
>TRBJ2-7|TRBV27|many|.
TGTGCCAGCAGTTCCCATCCGGCGGTCTACGAGCAGTACTTC
CASSSHPAVYEQYF
>TRBJ2-5|TRBV20-1|many|.
TGCAGTGTCCTGGGACTCGCACTTTCGGGGTACCAAGAGACCCAGTACTTC
CSVLGLALSGYQETQYF
>TRBJ2-2|TRBV5-6|.|TRBD2
TGTGCCAGCAGCTTGTGGGGGGGTAGCGGGAAGTATGACGGGGAGCTGTTTTTT
CASSLWGGSGKYDGELFF
>TRBJ1-2|TRBV28|few|TRBD1
TGTGCCAGCGGGGGGACAGGGCGCGGCTACACCTTC
CASGGTGRGYTF
>TRBJ2-2|TRBV20-1|.|.
TGCAGTGCCGTCCCCGGGAGGAACACCGGGGAGCTGTTTTTT
CSAVPGRNTGELFF
>TRBJ1-6|TRBV20-1|.|.
TGCAGTGCGCCGTGGGAGGGACCGAATTCACCCCTCCACTTT
CSAPWEGPNSPLHF
>TRBJ2-7|TRBV7-2|few|.
TGTGCCAGCAGCTTAGACCGTTTGGATTCTTCCGAGCAGTACTTC
CASSLDRLDSSEQYF
>TRBJ1-1|TRBV20-1|many|TRBD1
TGCAGTGCTAGGACAGGGAAAACTGAAGCTTTCTTT
CSARTGKTEAFF
>TRBJ1-5|TRBV5-1|.|.
TGCGCCAGCAGCTTACAGGGCCTGGGGCCCCAGCATTTT
CASSLQGLGPQHF
>TRBJ2-5|TRBV5-4|few|TRBD2
TGTGCCAGCAGCTCGGGACTAGCGATTGAGACCCAGTACTTC
CASSSGLAIETQYF
>TRBJ2-2|TRBV19|.|.
TGTGCCAGTAGAACCCCGGGGTTAAACACCGGGGAGCTGTTTTTT
CASRTPGLNTGELFF
>TRBJ2-2|TRBV10-3|few|TRBD1
TGTGCCACCTGTGGGACAGTAAACACCGGGGAGCTGTTTTTT
CATCGTVNTGELFF
>TRBJ2-2|TRBV19|few|TRBD2
TGTGCCAGTAGTACGGGACTAACCATCACCGGGGAGCTGTTTTTT
CASSTGLTITGELFF
>TRBJ2-1|TRBV20-1|.|TRBD1
TGCAGTGCTAGATCCGGGACAGGGGGAGGGAATGAGCAGTTCTTC
CSARSGTGGGNEQFF
>TRBJ2-5|TRBV6-8|many|.
TGTGCCAGCAGGCCCAAAGGAGCCCAAGAGACCCAGTACTTC
CASRPKGAQETQYF
>TRBJ2-5|TRBV6-1|many|.
TGTGCCAGCAGTTCGCCGGGCACTACTTGGACCCAGTACTTC
CASSSPGTTWTQYF
>TRBJ2-7|TRBV2|many|.
TGTGCCAGCAGTGGGACTTCCTACGAGCAGTACTTC
CASSGTSYEQYF
>TRBJ2-7|TRBV5-1|.|.
TGCGCCAGCAGCTCCGCACCGGGGTACGAGCAGTACTTC
CASSSAPGYEQYF
>TRBJ2-3|TRBV7-9|many|.
TGTGCCAGCAGCTTCACTAGTGATACGCAGTATTTT
CASSFTSDTQYF
>TRBJ2-3|TRBV28|many|.
TGTGCCAGCAGTTACCAGGGGTGGACAGATACGCAGTATTTT
CASSYQGWTDTQYF
>TRBJ1-3|TRBV7-9|few|TRBD1
TGTGCCAGCAGCCGGGACAGGGCGTCTGGAAACACCATATATTTT
CASSRDRASGNTIYF
>TRBJ2-1|TRBV14|many|.
TGTGCCAGCACCCTAGCAGGAGCCTACAATGAGCAGTTCTTC
CASTLAGAYNEQFF
>TRBJ2-1|TRBV7-9|many|.
TGTGCCAGCATTCTGAGGGACCCCTCCTACAATGAGCAGTTCTTC
CASILRDPSYNEQFF
>TRBJ1-5|TRBV24-1|.|.
TGTGCCACCAGTGACGGACGGATGAGCAATCAGCCCCAGCATTTT
CATSDGRMSNQPQHF
>TRBJ2-3|TRBV29-1|.|TRBD2
TGCAGCGTTGTCAGGCTAGCGGGAGTGGCAGATACGCAGTATTTT
CSVVRLAGVADTQYF
>TRBJ2-1|TRBV27|many|.
TGTGCCAGCAGTTTTGGGGTTGGGGGAGCCGACTACAATGAGCAGTTCTTC
CASSFGVGGADYNEQFF
>TRBJ2-1|TRBV5-1|.|.
TGCGCCAGCAGCTTGACCGGAATGAGCTCCTACAATGAGCAGTTCTTC
CASSLTGMSSYNEQFF
>TRBJ2-5|TRBV11-3|few|.
TGTGCCAGCAGCCGGCAGCCATATGGGAAAGAGACCCAGTACTTC
CASSRQPYGKETQYF
>TRBJ2-5|TRBV20-1|many|.
TGCAGTGCGACCCTTCGTCAGACCCAGTACTTC
CSATLRQTQYF
>TRBJ2-1|TRBV19|.|TRBD2
TGTGCCAGTAGTTATAGCGGGAGCGGCTTCTACAATGAGCAGTTCTTC
CASSYSGSGFYNEQFF
>TRBJ2-7|TRBV19|.|TRBD2
TGTGCCAGTCGGACTAGCGGGCACTCCTACGAGCAGTACTTC
CASRTSGHSYEQYF
>TRBJ1-2|TRBV5-6|few|.
TGTGCCAGCAGCCTCCCCCCACAGGCACGTTCTGGCTACACCTTC
CASSLPPQARSGYTF
>TRBJ1-4|TRBV3-1|many|TRBD1
TGTGCCAGCAGCCAAGGGACAGGGGGCATTAATGAAAAACTGTTTTTT
CASSQGTGGINEKLFF
>TRBJ2-3|TRBV6-5|many|TRBD1
TGTGCCAGCAGTTACGCCGGGACAGGGCTAACGGATACGCAGTATTTT
CASSYAGTGLTDTQYF
>TRBJ1-1|TRBV6-1|few|TRBD1
TGTGCCAGCAGTTGGGACAGGGGTAACACTGAAGCTTTCTTT
CASSWDRGNTEAFF
>TRBJ2-7|TRBV30|many|.
TGTGCCTGGATCTCGGACGGCTACTACGAGCAGTACTTC
CAWISDGYYEQYF